This T cell receptor beta chain was identified in a study of vaccination effects on CD4 cells after COVID-19. The length of the CDR3 is 18 residues. The repertoire was sequenced with immunoSEQ multiplex PCR; TCRdb's copy has only in-frame clones and lacks some. This table holds 20,000 to 30,000 clones, approximately 69% found once. In the case of this clone: Its target is not known.

General observations from the study: Mainly new vaccine-induced clones made up the post-vaccine spike-reactive clones in convalescents.

Ahead of sequencing, the ViraFEST assay grew antigen-specific CD4+ T cells using viral peptide pools. A roughly ten-day culture period preceded the isolation of CD4+ T cells. The infection with SARS-CoV-2 (confirmed by PCR) occurred in this person between March and December 2020. This sequence joins TRBV21-1 and TRBJ1-1; TRBD1, as called in the table, went unchecked against the DNA. TRBV21-1 is given as a pseudogene. The starting material was CD4+ T cells from PBMCs cultured with SARS-CoV-2 spike peptides, obtained before COVID-19 vaccination. This clonotype originated in a human donor who had a prior SARS-CoV-2 infection. The CDR3 DNA is TGTGCCAGCAGCAAAGAGTACCGGGACAGGGGCCCGAACACTGAAGCTTTCTTT. Translation: CASSKEYRDRGPNTEAFF.